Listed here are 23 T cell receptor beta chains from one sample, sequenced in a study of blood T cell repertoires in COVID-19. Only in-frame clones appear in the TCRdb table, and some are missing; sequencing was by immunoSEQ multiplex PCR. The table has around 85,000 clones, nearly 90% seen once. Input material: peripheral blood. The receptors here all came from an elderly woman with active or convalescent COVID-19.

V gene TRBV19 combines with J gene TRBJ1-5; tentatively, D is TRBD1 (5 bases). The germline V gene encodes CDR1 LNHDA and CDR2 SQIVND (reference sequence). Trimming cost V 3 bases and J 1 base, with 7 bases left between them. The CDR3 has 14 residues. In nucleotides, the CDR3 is TGTGCCAGTAGTATGGGGCAGAGCAATCAGCCCCAGCATTTT. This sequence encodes CASSMGQSNQPQHF. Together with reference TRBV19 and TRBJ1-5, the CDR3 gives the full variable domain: DGGITQSPKYLFRKEGQNVTLSCEQNLNHDAMYWYRQDPGQGLRLIYYSQIVNDFQKGDIAEGYSVSREKKESFPLTVTSAQKNPTAFYLCASSMGQSNQPQHFGDGTRLSIL.

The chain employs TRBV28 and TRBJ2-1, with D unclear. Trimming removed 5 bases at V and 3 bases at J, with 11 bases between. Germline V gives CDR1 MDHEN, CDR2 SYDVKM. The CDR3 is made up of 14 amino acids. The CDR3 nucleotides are TGTGCCAGCAGTCCTCCGACGGGCTACAATGAGCAGTTCTTC. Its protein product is CASSPPTGYNEQFF.

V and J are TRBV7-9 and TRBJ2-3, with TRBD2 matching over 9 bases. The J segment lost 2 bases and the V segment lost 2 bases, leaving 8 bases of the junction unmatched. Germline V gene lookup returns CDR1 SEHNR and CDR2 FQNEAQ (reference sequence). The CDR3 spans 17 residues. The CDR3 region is CASSLLKTSGLTDTQYF. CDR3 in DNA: TGTGCCAGCAGCTTATTAAAGACTAGCGGACTCACAGATACGCAGTATTTT.

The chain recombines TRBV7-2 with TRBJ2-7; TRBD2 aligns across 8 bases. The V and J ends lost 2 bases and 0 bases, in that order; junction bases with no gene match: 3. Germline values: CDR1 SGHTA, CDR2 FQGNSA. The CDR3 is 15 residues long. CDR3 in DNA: TGTGCCAGCAGCTTAACTAGCGGATCCTCCTACGAGCAGTACTTC. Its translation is CASSLTSGSSYEQYF.

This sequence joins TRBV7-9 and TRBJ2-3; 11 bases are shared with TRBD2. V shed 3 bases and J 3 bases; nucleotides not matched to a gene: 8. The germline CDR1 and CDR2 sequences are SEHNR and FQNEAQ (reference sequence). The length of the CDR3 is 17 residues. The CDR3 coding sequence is TGTGCCAGCAGCTTGGGAATACTAGCGGGAGCAACAGATACGCAGTATTTT. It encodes CASSLGILAGATDTQYF.

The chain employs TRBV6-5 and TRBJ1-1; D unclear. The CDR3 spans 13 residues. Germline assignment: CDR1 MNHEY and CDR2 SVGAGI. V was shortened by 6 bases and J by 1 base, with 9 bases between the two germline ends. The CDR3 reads CASRVDKNTEAFF. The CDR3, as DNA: TGTGCCAGCAGAGTAGACAAGAACACTGAAGCTTTCTTT.

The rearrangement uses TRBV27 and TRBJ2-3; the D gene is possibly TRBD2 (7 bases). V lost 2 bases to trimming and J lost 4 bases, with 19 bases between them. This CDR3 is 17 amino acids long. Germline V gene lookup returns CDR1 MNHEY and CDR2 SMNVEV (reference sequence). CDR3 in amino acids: CASSLRGGGSKPDTQYF. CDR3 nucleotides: TGTGCCAGCAGTTTACGTGGGGGCGGGAGTAAGCCAGATACGCAGTATTTT.

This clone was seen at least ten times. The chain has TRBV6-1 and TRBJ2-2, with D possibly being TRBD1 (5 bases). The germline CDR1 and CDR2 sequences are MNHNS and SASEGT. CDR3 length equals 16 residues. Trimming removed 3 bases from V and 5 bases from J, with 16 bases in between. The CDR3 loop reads CASSDWAGKKTGELFF. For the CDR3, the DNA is TGTGCCAGCAGTGACTGGGCAGGGAAGAAAACCGGGGAGCTGTTTTTT.

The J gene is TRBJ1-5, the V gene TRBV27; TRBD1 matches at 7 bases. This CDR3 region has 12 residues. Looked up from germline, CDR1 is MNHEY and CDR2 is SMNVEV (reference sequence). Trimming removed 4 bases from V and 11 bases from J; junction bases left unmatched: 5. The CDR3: CASSSPGQSQHF. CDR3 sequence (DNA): TGTGCCAGCAGTTCCCCGGGACAGTCCCAGCATTTT.

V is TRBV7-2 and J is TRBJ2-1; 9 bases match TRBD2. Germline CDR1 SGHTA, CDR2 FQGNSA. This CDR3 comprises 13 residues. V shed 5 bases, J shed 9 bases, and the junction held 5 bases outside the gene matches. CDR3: CASSPGLAVEQFF. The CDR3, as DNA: TGTGCCAGCAGCCCGGGACTAGCTGTTGAGCAGTTCTTC. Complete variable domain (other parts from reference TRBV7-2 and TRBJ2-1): GAGVSQSPSNKVTEKGKDVELRCDPISGHTALYWYRQSLGQGLEFLIYFQGNSAPDKSGLPSDRFSAERTGGSVSTLTIQRTQQEDSAVYLCASSPGLAVEQFFGPGTRLTVL.

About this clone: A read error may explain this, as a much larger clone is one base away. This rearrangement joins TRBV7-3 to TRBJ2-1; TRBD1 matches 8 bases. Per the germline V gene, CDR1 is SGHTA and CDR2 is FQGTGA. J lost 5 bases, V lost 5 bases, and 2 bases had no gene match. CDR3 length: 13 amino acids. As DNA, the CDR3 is TGTGCCAGCAGCGTGGGACAGGACAATGAGCAGTTCTTC. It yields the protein CASSVGQDNEQFF.

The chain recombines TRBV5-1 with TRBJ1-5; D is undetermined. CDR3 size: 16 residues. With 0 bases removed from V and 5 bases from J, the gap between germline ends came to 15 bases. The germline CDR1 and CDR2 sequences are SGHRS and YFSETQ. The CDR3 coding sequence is TGCGCCAGCAGCTTGGGCGATTCTACGGGGTATCAGCCCCAGCATTTT. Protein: CASSLGDSTGYQPQHF.

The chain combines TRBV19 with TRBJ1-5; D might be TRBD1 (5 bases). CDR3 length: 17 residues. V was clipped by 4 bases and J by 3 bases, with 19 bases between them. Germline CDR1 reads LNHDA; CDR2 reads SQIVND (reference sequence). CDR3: CASSTEPGRTNNQPQHF. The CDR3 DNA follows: TGTGCCAGTAGTACAGAACCGGGACGGACTAACAATCAGCCCCAGCATTTT.

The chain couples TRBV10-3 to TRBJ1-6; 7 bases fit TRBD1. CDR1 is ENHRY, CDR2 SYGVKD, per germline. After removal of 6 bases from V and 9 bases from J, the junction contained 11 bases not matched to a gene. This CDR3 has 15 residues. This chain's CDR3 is CAISRFRGKASPLHF. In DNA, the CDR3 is TGTGCCATCAGCCGATTCAGGGGGAAGGCTTCACCCCTCCACTTT.

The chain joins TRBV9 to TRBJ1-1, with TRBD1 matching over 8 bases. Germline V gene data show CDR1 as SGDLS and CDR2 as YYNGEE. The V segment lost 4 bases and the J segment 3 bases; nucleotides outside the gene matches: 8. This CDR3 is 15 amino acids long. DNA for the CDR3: TGTGCCAGCAGCTATTCAGGGGGCTCGGACACTGAAGCTTTCTTT. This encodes CASSYSGGSDTEAFF. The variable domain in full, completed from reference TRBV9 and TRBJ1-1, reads DSGVTQTPKHLITATGQRVTLRCSPRSGDLSVYWYQQSLDQGLQFLIQYYNGEERAKGNILERFSAQQFPDLHSELNLSSLELGDSALYFCASSYSGGSDTEAFFGQGTRLTVV.

For the CDR3, the DNA is TGCGCCAGCAGCACCACCGGGACATCGTACAATGAGCAGTTCTTC. This encodes CASSTTGTSYNEQFF. The rearrangement uses TRBV5-1 and TRBJ2-1; D might be TRBD1 (6 bases). Deletions cut 4 bases from V and 4 bases from J, with 15 bases between. This CDR3 has 15 amino acids. In germline, CDR1 is SGHRS, CDR2 YFSETQ.

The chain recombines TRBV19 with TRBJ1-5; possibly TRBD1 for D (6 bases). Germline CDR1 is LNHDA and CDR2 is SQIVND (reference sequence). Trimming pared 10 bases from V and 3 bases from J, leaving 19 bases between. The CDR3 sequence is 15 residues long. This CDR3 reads CATSAGGTLNQPQHF. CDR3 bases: TGTGCCACTTCCGCGGGGGGCACGCTCAATCAGCCCCAGCATTTT. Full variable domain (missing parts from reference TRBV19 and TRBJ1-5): DGGITQSPKYLFRKEGQNVTLSCEQNLNHDAMYWYRQDPGQGLRLIYYSQIVNDFQKGDIAEGYSVSREKKESFPLTVTSAQKNPTAFYLCATSAGGTLNQPQHFGDGTRLSIL.

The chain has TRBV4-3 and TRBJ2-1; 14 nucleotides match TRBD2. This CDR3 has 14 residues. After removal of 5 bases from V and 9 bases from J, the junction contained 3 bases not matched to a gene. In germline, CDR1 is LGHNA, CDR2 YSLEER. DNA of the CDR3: TGCGCCAGCAGCGGAGGGACTAGCGGGGGTGAGCAGTTCTTC. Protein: CASSGGTSGGEQFF.

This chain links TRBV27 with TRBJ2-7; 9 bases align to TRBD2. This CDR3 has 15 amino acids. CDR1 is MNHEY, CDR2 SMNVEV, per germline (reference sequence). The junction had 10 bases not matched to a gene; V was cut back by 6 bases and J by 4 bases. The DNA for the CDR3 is TGTGCCAGCAGCCGATCCGGGCTAGCGGGATACGAGCAGTACTTC. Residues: CASSRSGLAGYEQYF.

The CDR3 DNA reads as TGTGCCAGCAGCAGGGCCCCCAGGGGGCAGGGGGCTGGGGAGCAGTACTTC. Translation gives CASSRAPRGQGAGEQYF. The V gene is TRBV9, the J gene TRBJ2-7; 8 bases agree with TRBD1. CDR1 and CDR2 (germline): SGDLS, YYNGEE. The CDR3 totals 17 residues. V shed 4 bases and J 7 bases; nucleotides not matched to a gene: 19.

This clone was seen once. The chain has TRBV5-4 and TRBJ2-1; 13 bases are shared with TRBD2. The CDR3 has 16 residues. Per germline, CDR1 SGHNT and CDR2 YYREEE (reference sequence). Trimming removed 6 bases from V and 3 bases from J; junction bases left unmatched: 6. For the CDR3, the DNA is TGTGCCAGCATGGGGACTAGCGGGATCCTCTACAATGAGCAGTTCTTC. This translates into CASMGTSGILYNEQFF.

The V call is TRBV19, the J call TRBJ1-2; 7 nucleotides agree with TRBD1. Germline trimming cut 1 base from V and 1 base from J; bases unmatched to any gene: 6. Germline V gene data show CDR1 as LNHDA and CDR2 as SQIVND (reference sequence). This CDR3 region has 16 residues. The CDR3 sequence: CASSIGGTAFNYGYTF. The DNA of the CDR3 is TGTGCCAGTAGTATAGGAGGGACAGCGTTTAACTATGGCTACACCTTC.

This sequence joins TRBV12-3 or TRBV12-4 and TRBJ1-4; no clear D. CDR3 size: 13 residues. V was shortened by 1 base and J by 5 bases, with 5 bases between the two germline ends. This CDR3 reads CASSLGANEKLFF. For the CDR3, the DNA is TGTGCCAGCAGTTTAGGGGCAAATGAAAAACTGTTTTTT.